Shown below are 22 T cell receptor beta chains from a single sample sequenced in a study of chemoradiotherapy in HPV16-positive cancers. Sequencing used immunoSEQ multiplex PCR; TCRdb keeps in-frame clones, though not all of them. Seen here are fewer than 40,000 clones, around 76% observed once, and the top ten hold more than 5%. Sequencing used blood, obtained from a patient who underwent chemoradiotherapy. Receptors were obtained from a human donor with HPV-associated anogenital cancer.

In this sample, this clone turned up once. The chain combines TRBV10-2 with TRBJ1-1; the D is unclear. In germline, CDR1 is WSHSY, CDR2 SAAADI. The germline V and J ends were trimmed by 2 bases and 3 bases, with 7 bases remaining between them. CDR3 size: 13 residues. This CDR3 reads CASSEGSYTEAFF. CDR3 coding DNA: TGCGCCAGCAGTGAGGGCAGCTACACTGAAGCTTTCTTT.

This CDR3 reads CASSYWGSNEKLFF. DNA of the CDR3: TGTGCCAGCAGTTATTGGGGGAGTAATGAAAAACTGTTTTTT. The chain has TRBV6-5 and TRBJ1-4; D is possibly TRBD1 (5 bases). The germline V gene has CDR1 MNHEY and CDR2 SVGAGI. V lost 3 bases and J 4 bases, leaving 9 bases between the germline ends. This CDR3 comprises 14 residues.

V usage is TRBV9 and J usage is TRBJ1-2, with D unclear. Trimming removed 3 bases at V and 6 bases at J, with 9 bases between. The CDR3 totals 12 residues. CDR1 is SGDLS, CDR2 YYNGEE, per germline. CDR3 residues: CASSANGDGYTF. The CDR3, as DNA: TGTGCCAGCAGCGCAAACGGCGATGGCTACACCTTC. The entire variable domain, with the rest obtained from reference TRBV9 and TRBJ1-2, is as follows: DSGVTQTPKHLITATGQRVTLRCSPRSGDLSVYWYQQSLDQGLQFLIQYYNGEERAKGNILERFSAQQFPDLHSELNLSSLELGDSALYFCASSANGDGYTFGSGTRLTVV.

A single count supports this clone. This sequence joins TRBV6-5 and TRBJ2-1; D is uncertain. V lost 6 bases, J lost 2 bases, and 8 bases lay in between. This CDR3 contains 13 residues. Per the germline V gene, CDR1 is MNHEY and CDR2 is SVGAGI. CDR3 DNA sequence: TGTGCCAGCAGCTCTGACCCCTACAATGAGCAGTTCTTC. Its protein product is CASSSDPYNEQFF.

The chain carries TRBV11-2 and TRBJ1-3; D call uncertain. Trimming took off 0 bases at V and 3 bases at J, with 6 bases between the two ends. This CDR3 spans 14 amino acids. The V gene's germline CDR1 is SGHAT and CDR2 FQNNGV. CDR3 nucleotide sequence: TGTGCCAGCAGCTTAGATCCTGGTGGAAACACCATATATTTT. Encoded protein: CASSLDPGGNTIYF.

In this sample, this clone turned up once. This sequence joins TRBV4-1 and TRBJ1-4, with D possibly TRBD1 on 5 matching bases. Germline lookup yields CDR1 MGHRA and CDR2 YSYEKL. V dropped 2 bases and J dropped 3 bases, with 16 bases sitting between them. CDR3 length: 17 amino acids. The CDR3 nucleotides are TGCGCCAGCAGCCAAATTATGGGGCGAGTGTCTAATGAAAAACTGTTTTTT. This translates into CASSQIMGRVSNEKLFF.

The J gene is TRBJ2-7, the V gene TRBV18; D might be TRBD1 or TRBD2, each matching 5 bases. Germline-derived CDR1 and CDR2 are KGHSH and LQKENI. Trimming shortened V by 3 bases and J by 2 bases, and 14 bases separated the two germline ends. The CDR3 has 15 residues. In DNA form, the CDR3 reads TGTGCCAGCTCACCCCCATCGGGACGGGCCTACGAGCAGTACTTC. The encoded protein is CASSPPSGRAYEQYF.

The chain has TRBV9 and TRBJ2-2; the D gene could be TRBD1 or TRBD2 (7 bases each). V dropped 4 bases and J dropped 6 bases, with 16 bases sitting between them. CDR3 size: 15 residues. Germline V gives CDR1 SGDLS, CDR2 YYNGEE. CDR3 in amino acids: CASSQGQGGAGELFF. As DNA, the CDR3 is TGTGCCAGCAGCCAGGGCCAGGGGGGGGCCGGGGAGCTGTTTTTT. Drawing the rest from reference TRBV9 and TRBJ2-2, the complete variable domain is DSGVTQTPKHLITATGQRVTLRCSPRSGDLSVYWYQQSLDQGLQFLIQYYNGEERAKGNILERFSAQQFPDLHSELNLSSLELGDSALYFCASSQGQGGAGELFFGEGSRLTVL.

The chain recombines TRBV4-2 with TRBJ1-2; 7 bases are shared with TRBD1. Trimming at V came to 2 bases and at J to 3 bases, leaving 6 bases not matched to a gene. The germline CDR1 and CDR2 sequences are LGHNA and YNFKEQ. The CDR3 has 15 amino acids. The CDR3 is CASSQTGVSDYGYTF. The CDR3, as DNA: TGTGCCAGCAGCCAAACAGGGGTATCGGACTATGGCTACACCTTC.

This clone was seen only once. This rearrangement joins TRBV4-1 to TRBJ1-4, with 7 bases fitting TRBD1. V trimming: 1 base; J trimming: 7 bases; junction bases outside the gene matches: 12. This CDR3 region has 17 residues. Germline V gives CDR1 MGHRA, CDR2 YSYEKL. The DNA of the CDR3 is TGCGCCAGCAGCCAAGGGGGGAGGGGCAGGGGGGTTGAAAAACTGTTTTTT. Translated: CASSQGGRGRGVEKLFF.

The chain links TRBV5-1 to TRBJ1-1; D possibly corresponds to TRBD1 (6 bases). Trimming stripped 5 bases from V and 1 base from J, with 12 bases between. The CDR3 has 14 amino acids. Germline V gene sequence: CDR1 SGHRS, CDR2 YFSETQ. The CDR3 region is CASREEGQNTEAFF. The CDR3 DNA follows: TGCGCCAGCAGGGAAGAGGGACAGAACACTGAAGCTTTCTTT.

This chain connects TRBV6-1 to TRBJ2-2; unclear D gene. This CDR3 is built from 13 residues. The germline V and J ends were trimmed by 7 bases and 7 bases, with 13 bases remaining between them. Germline V gene data show CDR1 as MNHNS and CDR2 as SASEGT. The CDR3 region has the DNA TGTGCCAGCACCGGCACCAAGGGCGGGGAGCTGTTTTTT. It specifies CASTGTKGGELFF.

V and J are TRBV7-2 and TRBJ2-7; TRBD2 matches at 7 bases. CDR3 length: 15 residues. In germline, CDR1 is SGHTA, CDR2 FQGNSA. J lost 0 bases, V lost 2 bases, and 4 bases had no gene match. CDR3 in amino acids: CASSLSAGISYEQYF. CDR3 sequence (DNA): TGTGCCAGCAGCTTATCAGCGGGGATCTCCTACGAGCAGTACTTC.

The V call is TRBV11-3, the J call TRBJ1-1, with a weak D call TRBD1 (5 bases). The CDR3 sequence is 12 residues long. Germline V gene data show CDR1 as SGHNT and CDR2 as YENEEA. V was clipped by 3 bases and J by 5 bases, with 7 bases between them. The CDR3 sequence is CASSLRGTEAFF. CDR3 nucleotide sequence: TGTGCCAGCAGCTTGAGGGGTACTGAAGCTTTCTTT.

This chain connects TRBV29-1 to TRBJ2-7; D ambiguous. Germline values: CDR1 SQVTM, CDR2 ANQGSEA. V was shortened by 4 bases and J by 2 bases, with 12 bases between the two germline ends. The CDR3 runs to 13 residues. The CDR3 bases are TGCAGCGTTGGTGGCGGTGGGACCTACGAGCAGTACTTC. Protein: CSVGGGGTYEQYF.

The V call is TRBV10-3, the J call TRBJ1-5; weak D call: TRBD1 (5 bases). This CDR3 contains 15 residues. V lost 2 bases to trimming and J lost 7 bases, with 15 bases between them. Per the germline V gene, CDR1 is ENHRY and CDR2 is SYGVKD. This CDR3 reads CAISENKGQGQPQHF. Written as DNA, the CDR3 is TGTGCCATCAGTGAGAACAAAGGGCAGGGACAGCCCCAGCATTTT.

The V call is TRBV11-2, the J call TRBJ2-7; possible D gene TRBD2, 5 bases. This CDR3 comprises 16 residues. The ends were cut back, 5 bases at V and 7 bases at J, with 24 bases in the middle. CDR1 SGHAT and CDR2 FQNNGV come from the germline V gene. The CDR3 bases are TGTGCCAGCAGCCTGAACAGCGGTACCCCGTTTGGTGAGCAGTACTTC. Its protein is CASSLNSGTPFGEQYF.

The chain couples TRBV5-1 to TRBJ2-7; D is perhaps TRBD2 (6 bases). With 6 bases removed from V and 3 bases from J, the gap between germline ends came to 13 bases. The CDR3 length is 13 residues. Per the germline V gene, CDR1 is SGHRS and CDR2 is YFSETQ. CDR3 residues: CASTLGGGYEQYF. Here the CDR3 DNA reads TGCGCCAGCACGCTTGGGGGAGGCTACGAGCAGTACTTC.

This clone was seen once. V is TRBV9 and J is TRBJ1-2; 10 bases fit TRBD1. CDR1 and CDR2 (germline): SGDLS, YYNGEE. CDR3 length: 14 residues. The ends lost 4 bases at V and 4 bases at J; junction bases unmatched: 4. CDR3 nucleotides: TGTGCCAGCAGCCGGACAGGGGGTTTCTATGGCTACACCTTC. Translating it yields CASSRTGGFYGYTF.

This clone was counted a few times. This rearrangement joins TRBV29-1 to TRBJ2-3, with D possibly TRBD1 on 6 matching bases. Germline V gene data show CDR1 as SQVTM and CDR2 as ANQGSEA. CDR3 size: 12 residues. The germline V and J ends were trimmed by 7 bases and 2 bases, with 10 bases remaining between them. Here the CDR3 DNA reads TGCAGCGCCTGGACAGACACAGATACGCAGTATTTT. Translating it yields CSAWTDTDTQYF.

The chain is built from TRBV18 and TRBJ2-5, with 7 bases aligning to TRBD2. This CDR3 spans 13 amino acids. In germline, CDR1 is KGHSH, CDR2 LQKENI. V dropped 8 bases and J dropped 4; count of bases not matched to a gene: 7. As DNA, the CDR3 is TGTGCCAGCGCCGCGACTAGCTCAGAGACCCAGTACTTC. This sequence encodes CASAATSSETQYF.

The rearrangement joins TRBV6-5 to TRBJ2-2; D is unresolved. The CDR3 runs to 12 residues. V lost 6 bases to trimming and J lost 1 base, with 3 bases between them. Germline CDR1 and CDR2: MNHEY and SVGAGI. The CDR3 coding sequence is TGTGCCAGCAGCCTGAACACCGGGGAGCTGTTTTTT. It specifies CASSLNTGELFF.